This T cell receptor (beta chain) was found in a study of shared clonotypes between healthy human individuals. Across the whole study: Every donor yielded three CD4 naive, three CD4 memory, two CD8 naive and one CD8 memory plate. Regarding the study as a whole: Naive subsets, compared against memory subsets, generally had larger estimated richness values. What rarefaction showed was incomplete sorted-subset sequencing despite large depth.

Selected positively for CCR7 and CD45RO-negative, naive CD8 cells excluded terminally differentiated effector memory CD45RA+ cells. The length of the CDR3 is 12 residues. Germline CDR1 is SGHRS and CDR2 is YFSETQ. V was shortened by 2 bases and J by 1 base, with 4 bases between the two germline ends. On this clone itself: Its antigen remains unidentified.

Genomic DNA from each subset was divided evenly over several immunoSEQ plates. Measured with immunoSEQ multiplex PCR; TCRdb has only the in-frame clones, and not every one. The sample holds about 2 million clones; approximately 95% are singletons and the top ten take around 1%. The gene calls are TRBV5-1 and TRBJ2-7; D remains ambiguous. The TCR originated in a man in his late teens or twenties in good health. The sequenced sample consisted of naive CD8+ T cells sorted from blood. The CDR3 loop is CASSFLSYEQYF. CDR3 DNA sequence: TGCGCCAGCAGCTTCTTGTCCTACGAGCAGTACTTC.